This T cell receptor beta chain originates from a study of T cell responses to AZD1222 COVID-19 vaccine. Data came from immunoSEQ multiplex PCR; TCRdb stores just in-frame clones and leaves some out. This table holds about 110,000 clones, approximately 91% found once. V shed 6 bases and J shed 0 bases, with 11 bases lying between them. CDR1 is MDHEN and CDR2 is SYDVKM in the germline V gene. The CDR3 sequence is 14 residues long. Study results and caveats: The donor cohort was predominantly white British with a female majority, and clonal diversity may have been underestimated.

In the case of this clone: The antigen is not known.

This receptor was identified in an adult in good health. Sequenced material: peripheral blood, taken on day 0 of AZD1222 vaccination. This chain connects TRBV28 to TRBJ1-2, with D uncertain. The CDR3 coding sequence is TGTGCCAGCAGCCCTGGACTAGCTAACTATGGCTACACCTTC. Translating it yields CASSPGLANYGYTF.